This TCR beta chain was captured by sequencing in a study of blood T cell repertoires in COVID-19. The wider study: COVID-19 samples, acute and convalescent, were from the United States, Italy and Spain. PBMCs, B-cell-depleted T cells, or T cells provided the cDNA or gDNA that made up the material.

CDR1 KGHDR and CDR2 SFDVKD come from the germline V gene. With V trimmed by 4 bases and J by 6 bases, 5 bases remained unmatched. This CDR3 comprises 17 residues. In the original workflow: How many nucleated cells were present was estimated from reference gene primer amplification. Produced via immunoSEQ multiplex PCR; TCRdb's table is partial and in-frame only. Clone size and the V and J calls come from that table; the DNA yielded D and trimming. The repertoire has hundreds of thousands of clones, roughly 87% of them found once; the top ten carry under 4%. Input material: peripheral blood. The sequence was obtained from a man aged 18 to 30 with active or convalescent COVID-19. V gene TRBV24-1 combines with J gene TRBJ2-1; 16 bases map to TRBD2. This CDR3 reads CATSETGTSGRANEQFF. The CDR3 DNA is TGTGCCACCAGTGAAACCGGGACTAGCGGGAGGGCCAATGAGCAGTTCTTC.